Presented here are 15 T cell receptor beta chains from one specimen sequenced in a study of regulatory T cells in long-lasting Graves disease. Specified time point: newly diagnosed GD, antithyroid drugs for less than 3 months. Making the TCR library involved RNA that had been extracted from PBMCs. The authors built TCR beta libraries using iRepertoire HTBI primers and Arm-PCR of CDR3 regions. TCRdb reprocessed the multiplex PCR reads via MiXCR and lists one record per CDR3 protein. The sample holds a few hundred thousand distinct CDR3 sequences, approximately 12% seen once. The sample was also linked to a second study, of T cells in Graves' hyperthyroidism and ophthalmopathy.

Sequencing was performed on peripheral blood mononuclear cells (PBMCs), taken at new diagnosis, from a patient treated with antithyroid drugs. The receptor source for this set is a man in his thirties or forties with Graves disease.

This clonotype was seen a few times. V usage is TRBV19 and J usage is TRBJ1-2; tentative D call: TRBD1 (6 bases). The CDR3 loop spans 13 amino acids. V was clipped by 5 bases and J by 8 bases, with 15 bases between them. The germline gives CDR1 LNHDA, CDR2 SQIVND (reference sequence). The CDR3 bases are TGTGCCAGTAGTCTAGCCCACAGGGAGGGCTACACCTTC. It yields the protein CASSLAHREGYTF.

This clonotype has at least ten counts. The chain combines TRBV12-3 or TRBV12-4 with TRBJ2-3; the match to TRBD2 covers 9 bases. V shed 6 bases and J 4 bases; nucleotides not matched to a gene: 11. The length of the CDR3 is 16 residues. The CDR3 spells CASSPAAGGPADTQYF. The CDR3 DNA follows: TGTGCCAGCAGCCCTGCGGCGGGAGGGCCAGCAGATACGCAGTATTTT.

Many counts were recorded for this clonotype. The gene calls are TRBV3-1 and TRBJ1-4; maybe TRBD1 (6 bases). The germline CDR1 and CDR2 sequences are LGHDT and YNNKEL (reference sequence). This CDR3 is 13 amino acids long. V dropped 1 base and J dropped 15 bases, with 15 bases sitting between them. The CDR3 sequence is CASSQGQARGVFF. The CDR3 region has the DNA TGTGCCAGCAGCCAAGGACAGGCCCGGGGAGTGTTTTTT.

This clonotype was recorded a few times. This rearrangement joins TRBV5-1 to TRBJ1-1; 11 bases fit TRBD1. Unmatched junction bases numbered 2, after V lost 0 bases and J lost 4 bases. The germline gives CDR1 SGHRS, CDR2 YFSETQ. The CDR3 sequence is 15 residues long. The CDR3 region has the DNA TGCGCCAGCAGCTTGGCCGGGACAGGGGGCACTGAAGCTTTCTTT. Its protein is CASSLAGTGGTEAFF.

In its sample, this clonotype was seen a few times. The chain's CDR3 is CASSLTDRERFGYTF. The CDR3 bases are TGTGCCAGTAGCCTAACGGACAGGGAGAGGTTTGGCTACACCTTC. V usage is TRBV19 and J usage is TRBJ1-2; TRBD1 aligns across 8 bases. V gave up 6 bases and J gave up 7 bases; unmatched junction bases: 13. Germline CDR1 and CDR2: LNHDA and SQIVND (reference sequence). This CDR3 region has 15 residues.

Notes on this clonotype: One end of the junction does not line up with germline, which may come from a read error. The CDR3 nucleotides read TGCGCCAGCAGCCAAACTAGCGGGAGTATCTACGAGCAGTACTTC. Amino acid sequence: CASSQTSGSIYEQYF. The rearrangement uses TRBV13 and TRBJ2-7, with TRBD2 matching over 11 bases. CDR1 and CDR2 from the germline V gene are PRHDT and FYEKMQ (reference sequence). This CDR3 has 15 amino acids.

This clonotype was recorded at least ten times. In DNA form, the CDR3 reads TGCGCCAGCAGCCTCCGGGACGATGGGTCCTATGGCTACACCTTC. Encoded protein: CASSLRDDGSYGYTF. This sequence joins TRBV5-1 and TRBJ1-2; possibly TRBD1 for D (5 bases). V lost 4 bases, J lost 4 bases, and 17 bases lay in between. The CDR3 is 15 amino acids. The germline V gene encodes CDR1 SGHRS and CDR2 YFSETQ.

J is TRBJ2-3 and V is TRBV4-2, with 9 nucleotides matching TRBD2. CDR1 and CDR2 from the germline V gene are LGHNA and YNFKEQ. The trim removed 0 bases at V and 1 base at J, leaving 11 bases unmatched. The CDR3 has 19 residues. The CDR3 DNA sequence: TGTGCCAGCAGCCAAGACTCCCTCCTTGCTAGCGGGGGCACAGATACGCAGTATTTT. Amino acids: CASSQDSLLASGGTDTQYF.

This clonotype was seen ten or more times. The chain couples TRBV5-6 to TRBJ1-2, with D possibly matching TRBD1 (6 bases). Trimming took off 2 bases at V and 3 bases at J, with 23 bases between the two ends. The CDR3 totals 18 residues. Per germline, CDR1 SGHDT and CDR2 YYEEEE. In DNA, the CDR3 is TGTGCCAGCAGCTTCCGGCGGGACACGGATTATTGGTACTATGGCTACACCTTC. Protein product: CASSFRRDTDYWYYGYTF. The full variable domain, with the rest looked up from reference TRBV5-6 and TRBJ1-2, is DAGVTQSPTHLIKTRGQQVTLRCSPKSGHDTVSWYQQALGQGPQFIFQYYEEEERQRGNFPDRFSGHQFPNYSSELNVNALLLGDSALYLCASSFRRDTDYWYYGYTFGSGTRLTVV.

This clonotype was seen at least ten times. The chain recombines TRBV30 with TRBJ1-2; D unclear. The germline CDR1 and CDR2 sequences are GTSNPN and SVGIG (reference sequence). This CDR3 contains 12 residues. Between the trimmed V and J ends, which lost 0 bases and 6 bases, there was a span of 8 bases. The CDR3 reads CAWSVMGDGYTF. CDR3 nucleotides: TGTGCCTGGAGTGTGATGGGTGATGGCTACACCTTC. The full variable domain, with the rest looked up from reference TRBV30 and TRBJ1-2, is SQTIHQWPATLVQPVGSPLSLECTVEGTSNPNLYWYRQAAGRGLQLLFYSVGIGQISSEVPQNLSASRPQDRQFILSSKKLLLSDSGFYLCAWSVMGDGYTFGSGTRLTVV.

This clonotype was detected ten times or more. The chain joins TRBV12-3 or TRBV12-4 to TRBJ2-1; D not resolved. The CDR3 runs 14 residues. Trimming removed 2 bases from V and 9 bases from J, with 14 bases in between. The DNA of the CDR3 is TGTGCCAGCAGTTTATCCGACTTCGGCCGTGAGCAGTTCTTC. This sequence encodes CASSLSDFGREQFF.

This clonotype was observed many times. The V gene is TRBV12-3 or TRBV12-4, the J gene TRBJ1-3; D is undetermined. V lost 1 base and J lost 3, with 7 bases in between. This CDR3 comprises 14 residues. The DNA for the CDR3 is TGTGCCAGCAGTTTAGGGATTCGTGGAAACACCATATATTTT. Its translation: CASSLGIRGNTIYF.

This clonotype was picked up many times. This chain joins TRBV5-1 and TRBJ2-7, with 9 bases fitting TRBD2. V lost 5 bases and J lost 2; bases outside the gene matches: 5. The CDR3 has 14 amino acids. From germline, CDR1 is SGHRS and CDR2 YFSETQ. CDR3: CASRSAGGPYEQYF. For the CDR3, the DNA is TGCGCCAGCAGATCAGCGGGAGGCCCCTACGAGCAGTACTTC.

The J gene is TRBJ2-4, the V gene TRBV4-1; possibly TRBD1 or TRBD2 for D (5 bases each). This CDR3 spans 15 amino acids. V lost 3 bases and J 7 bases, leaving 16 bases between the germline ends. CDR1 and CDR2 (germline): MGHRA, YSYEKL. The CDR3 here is CASSQPGTPHNIQYF. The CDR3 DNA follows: TGCGCCAGCAGCCAGCCCGGGACCCCTCATAACATTCAGTACTTC.

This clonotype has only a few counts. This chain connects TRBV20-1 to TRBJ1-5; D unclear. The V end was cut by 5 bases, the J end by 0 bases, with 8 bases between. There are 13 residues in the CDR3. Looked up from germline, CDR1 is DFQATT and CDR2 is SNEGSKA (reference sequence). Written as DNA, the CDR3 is TGCAGTGCTCCTCAGTATAGCAATCAGCCCCAGCATTTT. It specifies CSAPQYSNQPQHF.